The T cell receptor (beta chain) under discussion was sequenced for a study of cytomegalovirus exposure and HLA in healthy donors. With regard to this clone: The antigen is not known.

The PCR ran on 60 Vbeta and 13 Jbeta primers. Measured with immunoSEQ multiplex PCR; TCRdb has only the in-frame clones, and not every one. The profile shows about 200,000 clones, 75% to 85% of them singletons. Whole-study findings and limits: It was likely that a cluster of highly shared sequence variants was a sequencing artifact.

The TCR originated in a woman between 45 and 65 years old in good health and CMV-seropositive. The sequenced material came from PBMCs.

The CDR3 DNA reads as TGTGCCACCAGCAGGGGACTAGCGGGCGTAACCTACGAGCAGTACTTC. It specifies CATSRGLAGVTYEQYF. The chain uses TRBV15 and TRBJ2-7, with 12 bases fitting TRBD2. Losses at the gene ends were 3 bases for V and 2 bases for J; bases not matched to a gene: 5. Germline V gives CDR1 LNHNV, CDR2 YYDKDF (reference sequence). The CDR3 consists of 16 residues.